These 25 T cell receptor beta chains came from one sample sequenced in a study of OX40 agonist ivuxolimab in advanced cancers. TCRdb's table, derived via immunoSEQ multiplex PCR, lists solely in-frame clones and lacks some. Here the sample spans some 70,000 clones, 87% being singletons. The source was CD4+ or CD8+ T cells sorted from blood, collected in a trial of the OX40 agonist ivuxolimab. The receptors here all came from an adult with an advanced solid tumor such as melanoma, head and neck, liver or kidney cancer.

The chain carries TRBV5-1 and TRBJ1-5, with D perhaps TRBD1 (6 bases). This CDR3 is 13 amino acids long. With 4 bases removed from V and 7 bases from J, the gap between germline ends came to 12 bases. Germline V lookup: CDR1 SGHRS, CDR2 YFSETQ. The CDR3 region is CASSPVQGQPQHF. The CDR3 bases are TGCGCCAGCAGCCCGGTACAGGGACAGCCCCAGCATTTT.

The chain uses TRBV6-5 and TRBJ1-5, with TRBD1 matching 7 bases. Per germline, CDR1 MNHEY and CDR2 SVGAGI. This CDR3 region has 16 residues. V lost 4 bases, J lost 6 bases, and 12 bases stayed unmatched. CDR3 protein: CASSSIQGGRGQPQHF. The CDR3 region has the DNA TGTGCCAGCAGTTCCATTCAGGGGGGGCGAGGTCAGCCCCAGCATTTT.

The chain is built from TRBV28 and TRBJ2-7, with a tentative D call TRBD2 (6 bases). Trimming pared 5 bases from V and 3 bases from J, leaving 23 bases between. The CDR3 extends over 17 amino acids. CDR1 and CDR2 (germline): MDHEN, SYDVKM. CDR3 sequence reads: CASSSSVVEGRDYEQYF. For the CDR3, the DNA is TGTGCCAGCAGTAGCTCCGTGGTGGAGGGTAGGGACTACGAGCAGTACTTC.

This clone was picked up one time. The rearrangement links TRBV27 to TRBJ1-5, with TRBD1 matching over 9 bases. Germline V gene sequence: CDR1 MNHEY, CDR2 SMNVEV (reference sequence). The CDR3 contains 14 residues. V shed 6 bases and J 3 bases; nucleotides not matched to a gene: 3. CDR3 DNA: TGTGCCAGCAGCCGGACAGGGGACAATCAGCCCCAGCATTTT. Protein product: CASSRTGDNQPQHF.

This clone was detected a few times. V gene TRBV29-1 combines with J gene TRBJ1-1; 8 nucleotides agree with TRBD1. V trimming: 1 base; J trimming: 7 bases; junction bases outside the gene matches: 5. The CDR3 sequence is 13 residues long. Germline CDR1 reads SQVTM; CDR2 reads ANQGSEA. CDR3 in amino acids: CSVEGGQAVEAFF. The CDR3 DNA is TGCAGCGTTGAAGGGGGACAGGCCGTTGAAGCTTTCTTT. Drawing the rest from reference TRBV29-1 and TRBJ1-1, the complete variable domain is SAVISQKPSRDICQRGTSLTIQCQVDSQVTMMFWYRQQPGQSLTLIATANQGSEATYESGFVIDKFPISRPNLTFSTLTVSNMSPEDSSIYLCSVEGGQAVEAFFGQGTRLTVV.

The chain couples TRBV5-6 to TRBJ2-2, with 8 bases lining up with TRBD2. Losses at the gene ends were 1 base for V and 6 bases for J; bases not matched to a gene: 2. The CDR3 is 14 residues long. Germline CDR1 SGHDT, CDR2 YYEEEE. CDR3 sequence (DNA): TGTGCCAGCAGCTTGTACGGGAGGGCCGGGGAGCTGTTTTTT. Its translation: CASSLYGRAGELFF.

This clone was found once. V and J are TRBV30 and TRBJ2-5, with D unclear. Germline CDR1 reads GTSNPN; CDR2 reads SVGIG (reference sequence). The V end was cut by 4 bases, the J end by 3 bases, with 12 bases between. The CDR3 is 13 residues long. The CDR3 protein is CAWTSGLKETQYF. CDR3 coding DNA: TGTGCCTGGACCTCTGGGTTGAAAGAGACCCAGTACTTC.

V is TRBV5-1 and J is TRBJ1-1; D ambiguous. Between the trimmed V and J ends, which lost 0 bases and 1 base, there was a span of 13 bases. Germline V CDR1 and CDR2: SGHRS, YFSETQ. CDR3 length: 16 amino acids. CDR3 coding DNA: TGCGCCAGCAGCTTGGTTGCCGGGTCAAGGAACACTGAAGCTTTCTTT. Its protein is CASSLVAGSRNTEAFF.

This chain links TRBV30 with TRBJ2-2, with 10 bases identical to TRBD2. The germline V gene has CDR1 GTSNPN and CDR2 SVGIG (reference sequence). V gave up 3 bases and J gave up 0 bases; unmatched junction bases: 7. CDR3 length: 17 amino acids. This CDR3 is CAWRSGGVTANTGELFF. The CDR3 coding sequence is TGTGCCTGGAGGAGCGGGGGGGTGACCGCGAACACCGGGGAGCTGTTTTTT.

CDR3: CASSQGTSANTGELFF. CDR3 bases: TGTGCCAGCAGCCAAGGGACTAGTGCGAACACCGGGGAGCTGTTTTTT. The gene calls are TRBV7-2 and TRBJ2-2, with TRBD2 matching 8 bases. The germline CDR1 and CDR2 sequences are SGHTA and FQGNSA. Unmatched junction bases numbered 5, after V lost 5 bases and J lost 0 bases. The CDR3 has 16 residues.

The rearrangement links TRBV6-1 to TRBJ2-7; 7 positions agree with TRBD2. The CDR3 runs 14 residues. Losses at the gene ends were 2 bases for V and 0 bases for J; bases not matched to a gene: 1. In germline, CDR1 is MNHNS, CDR2 SASEGT. The CDR3 DNA follows: TGTGCCAGCAGTGAACGCGGGAGCTCCTACGAGCAGTACTTC. As protein: CASSERGSSYEQYF.

The chain is built from TRBV5-1 and TRBJ2-7, with 12 bases identical to TRBD2. Looked up from germline, CDR1 is SGHRS and CDR2 is YFSETQ. The V segment lost 0 bases and the J segment 2 bases; nucleotides outside the gene matches: 0. The CDR3 has 15 amino acids. DNA of the CDR3: TGCGCCAGCAGCTTGGGGACTAGCGGGGCCTACGAGCAGTACTTC. This codes for CASSLGTSGAYEQYF.

The gene calls are TRBV6-5 and TRBJ2-1; 12 bases map to TRBD1. CDR1 is MNHEY and CDR2 is SVGAGI in the germline V gene. CDR3 length: 16 amino acids. V shed 2 bases and J 7 bases; nucleotides not matched to a gene: 6. The CDR3 bases are TGTGCCAGCAGTTACACGGGGACAGGGGGCATTAATGAGCAGTTCTTC. Translated: CASSYTGTGGINEQFF.

The rearrangement uses TRBV11-1 and TRBJ2-1; D is possibly TRBD1 (6 bases). Germline V lookup: CDR1 SGHAT, CDR2 FQDESV (reference sequence). The CDR3 extends over 14 amino acids. V lost 5 bases to trimming and J lost 2 bases, with 10 bases between them. The CDR3 spells CASSAQGPYNEQFF. For the CDR3, the DNA is TGTGCCAGCAGCGCACAGGGCCCCTACAATGAGCAGTTCTTC.

The rearrangement joins TRBV5-1 to TRBJ2-7, with 7 positions matching TRBD1. This CDR3 is built from 15 residues. The germline V gene has CDR1 SGHRS and CDR2 YFSETQ. Trimming took 4 bases from V and 0 from J; bases not matched to a gene: 7. The CDR3 bases are TGCGCCAGCAGCCCTGGACAGGAGAGCTCCTACGAGCAGTACTTC. Residues: CASSPGQESSYEQYF.

The V gene is TRBV6-5, the J gene TRBJ2-7; 8 bases fit TRBD2. Looked up from germline, CDR1 is MNHEY and CDR2 is SVGAGI. The CDR3 contains 12 residues. The V segment lost 2 bases and the J segment 6 bases; nucleotides outside the gene matches: 0. This CDR3 is CASSYRGGEQYF. The CDR3 bases are TGTGCCAGCAGTTACCGGGGGGGCGAGCAGTACTTC.

This chain links TRBV9 with TRBJ1-4; D might be TRBD1 (6 bases). Trimming pared 0 bases from V and 4 bases from J, leaving 7 bases between. The CDR3 is 14 amino acids. Germline CDR1 and CDR2: SGDLS and YYNGEE. The CDR3 protein is CASSVGTDNEKLFF. The DNA for the CDR3 is TGTGCCAGCAGCGTAGGGACAGATAATGAAAAACTGTTTTTT.

The chain uses TRBV15 and TRBJ2-6; D gene unclear. This CDR3 comprises 17 residues. V lost 5 bases and J lost 3, with 17 bases in between. Per germline, CDR1 LNHNV and CDR2 YYDKDF (reference sequence). CDR3 in amino acids: CATSRFSGEGGANVLTF. For the CDR3, the DNA is TGTGCCACCAGCCGTTTTTCTGGAGAAGGTGGGGCCAACGTCCTGACTTTC.

The gene calls are TRBV9 and TRBJ1-5; D remains ambiguous. Germline V gene data show CDR1 as SGDLS and CDR2 as YYNGEE. This CDR3 has 13 residues. V lost 4 bases and J 7 bases, leaving 12 bases between the germline ends. The CDR3 region has the DNA TGTGCCAGCAGCCCTAACGTTGGGCAGCCCCAGCATTTT. Translating gives CASSPNVGQPQHF.

This rearrangement joins TRBV27 to TRBJ1-6, with D possibly TRBD1 on 6 matching bases. This CDR3 has 16 residues. Trimming pared 0 bases from V and 6 bases from J, leaving 12 bases between. Per the germline V gene, CDR1 is MNHEY and CDR2 is SMNVEV (reference sequence). The CDR3 is CASSLSTGGGNSPLHF. DNA for the CDR3: TGTGCCAGCAGTTTATCGACGGGGGGCGGTAATTCACCCCTCCACTTT.

In this sample, this clone turned up a few times. The chain uses TRBV7-9 and TRBJ1-2; no definite D call. The V end was cut by 3 bases, the J end by 4 bases, with 6 bases between. Per the germline V gene, CDR1 is SEHNR and CDR2 is FQNEAQ (reference sequence). CDR3 length: 12 amino acids. CDR3 nucleotide sequence: TGTGCCAGCAGCTTCGGAGCCTATGGCTACACCTTC. Its translation is CASSFGAYGYTF.

The rearrangement joins TRBV6-5 to TRBJ1-1; D is unresolved. The CDR3 is 14 amino acids. V was cut by 7 bases and J by 3 bases, with 15 bases left in between. Per the germline V gene, CDR1 is MNHEY and CDR2 is SVGAGI. The CDR3, as DNA: TGTGCCAGCACCCGAGATACGAGGGACACTGAAGCTTTCTTT. This gives the protein CASTRDTRDTEAFF.

To note about this clone: Other DNA sequences in this sample translate to the same CDR3. The CDR3 DNA is TGTGCCACCAGCAGAGCCAGCACAGATACGCAGTATTTT. Amino acids: CATSRASTDTQYF. The J gene is TRBJ2-3, the V gene TRBV15; unclear D gene. V was shortened by 1 base and J by 0 bases, with 2 bases between the two germline ends. Germline V CDR1 and CDR2: LNHNV, YYDKDF (reference sequence). This CDR3 comprises 13 residues.

J is TRBJ2-7 and V is TRBV7-2; maybe TRBD2 (7 bases). The V gene lost 1 base and the J gene lost 5 bases, with 12 bases spanning the gap. This CDR3 has 14 amino acids. Germline V CDR1 and CDR2: SGHTA, FQGNSA. As DNA, the CDR3 is TGTGCCAGCAGCTTAGTGGGGGGGCCTGACGAGCAGTACTTC. Residues: CASSLVGGPDEQYF. The whole variable domain, remainder taken from reference TRBV7-2 and TRBJ2-7, is GAGVSQSPSNKVTEKGKDVELRCDPISGHTALYWYRQSLGQGLEFLIYFQGNSAPDKSGLPSDRFSAERTGGSVSTLTIQRTQQEDSAVYLCASSLVGGPDEQYFGPGTRLTVT.

The chain carries TRBV2 and TRBJ2-6; either TRBD1 or TRBD2 may fit D (5 bases each). The length of the CDR3 is 16 residues. Trimming took 8 bases from V and 0 from J, leaving 14 bases between them. Looked up from germline, CDR1 is SNHLY and CDR2 is FYNNEI. CDR3 in amino acids: CASGTVESSGANVLTF. In nucleotides, the CDR3 is TGTGCCAGCGGGACCGTTGAGAGCTCTGGGGCCAACGTCCTGACTTTC.